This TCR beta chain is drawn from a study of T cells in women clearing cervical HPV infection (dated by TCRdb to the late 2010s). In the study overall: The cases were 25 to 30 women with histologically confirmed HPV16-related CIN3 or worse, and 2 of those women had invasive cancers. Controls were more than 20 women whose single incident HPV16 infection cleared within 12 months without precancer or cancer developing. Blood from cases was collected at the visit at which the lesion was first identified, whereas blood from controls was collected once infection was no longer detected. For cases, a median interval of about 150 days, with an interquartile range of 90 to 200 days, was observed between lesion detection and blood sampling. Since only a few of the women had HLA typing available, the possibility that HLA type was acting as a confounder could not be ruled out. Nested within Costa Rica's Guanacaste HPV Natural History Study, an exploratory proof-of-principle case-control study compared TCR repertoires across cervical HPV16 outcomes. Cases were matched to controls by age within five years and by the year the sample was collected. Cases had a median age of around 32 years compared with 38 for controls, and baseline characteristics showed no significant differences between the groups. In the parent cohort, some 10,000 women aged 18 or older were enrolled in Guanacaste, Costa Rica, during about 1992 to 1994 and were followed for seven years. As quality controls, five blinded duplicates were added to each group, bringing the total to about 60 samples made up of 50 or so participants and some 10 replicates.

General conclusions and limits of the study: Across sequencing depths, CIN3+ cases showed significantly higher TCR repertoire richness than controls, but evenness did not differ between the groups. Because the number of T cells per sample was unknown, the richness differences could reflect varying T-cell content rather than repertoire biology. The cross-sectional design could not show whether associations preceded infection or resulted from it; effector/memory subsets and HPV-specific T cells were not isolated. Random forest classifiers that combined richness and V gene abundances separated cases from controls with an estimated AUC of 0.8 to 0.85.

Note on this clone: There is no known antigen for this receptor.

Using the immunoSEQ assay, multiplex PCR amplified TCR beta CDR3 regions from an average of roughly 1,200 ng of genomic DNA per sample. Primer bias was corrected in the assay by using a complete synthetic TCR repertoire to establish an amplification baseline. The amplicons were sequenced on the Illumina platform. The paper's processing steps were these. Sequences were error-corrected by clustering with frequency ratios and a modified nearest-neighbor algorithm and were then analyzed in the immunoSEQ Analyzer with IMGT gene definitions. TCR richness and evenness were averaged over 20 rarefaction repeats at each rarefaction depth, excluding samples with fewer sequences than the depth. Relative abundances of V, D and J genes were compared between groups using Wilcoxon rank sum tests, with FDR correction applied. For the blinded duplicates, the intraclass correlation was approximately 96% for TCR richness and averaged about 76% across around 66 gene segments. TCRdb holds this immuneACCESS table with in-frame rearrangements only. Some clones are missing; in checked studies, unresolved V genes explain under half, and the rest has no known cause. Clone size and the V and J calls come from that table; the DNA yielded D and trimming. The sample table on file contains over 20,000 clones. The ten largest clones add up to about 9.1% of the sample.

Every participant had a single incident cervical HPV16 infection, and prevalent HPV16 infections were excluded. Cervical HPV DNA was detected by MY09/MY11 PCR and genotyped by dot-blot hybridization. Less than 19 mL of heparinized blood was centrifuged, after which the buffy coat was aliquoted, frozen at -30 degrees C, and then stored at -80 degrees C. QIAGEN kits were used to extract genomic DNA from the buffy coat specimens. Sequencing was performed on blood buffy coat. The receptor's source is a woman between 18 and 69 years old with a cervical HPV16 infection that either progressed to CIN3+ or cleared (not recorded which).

Incomplete CDR3 DNA: TGTGCCAGCGCCCCCCGGGGGGCGGTCTACGAG. Its translation reads: CASAPRGAVYE. The whole CDR3 protein reads CASAPRGAVYEQYF. Recombination joined TRBV18 with TRBJ2-7, with TRBD2 as a weak D call on 7 bases. The read halts 3 residues ahead of the CDR3 end, with the missing end drawn from the germline J gene. There are 14 amino acids in the CDR3, from cysteine to phenylalanine inclusive. Shown are 33 bases from within the CDR3, in frame from base 1. V is shortened by 8 bases, J by 3 bases, and the region joining them spans 17 bases. Via the germline V gene, CDR1 is KGHSH and CDR2 LQKENI.